This T cell receptor delta chain comes out of a study of delta chain sequences of gamma delta T cells (dated by TCRdb to about 2017). Note on this clone: Its target antigen remains unknown. A single base separates this from a much larger clone, so it may be a read error. The sample holds other DNA sequences that translate to the same CDR3.

To prepare the library, 5' RACE was applied. Sequenced using an Illumina MiSeq. Identical DNA sequences were merged into single rows after TCRdb reprocessed the public reads with CATT. In all, the sample holds about 740 delta-chain clones, and more than 9% of those were seen once. The ten top clones hold 70% to 80% of the sample. Taken from the germline V gene, the CDR1 and CDR2 loops are GEAIGNYY and EKD. From its cysteine to its phenylalanine, the CDR3 spans 17 amino acids. The entry retains the CDR3 DNA only, 51 bases that are in frame from base 1. The chain is assembled from TRDV2 and TRDJ1, and TRDD3 matches 13 of the central bases. This clonotype was obtained from a human donor in good health. The specimen sequenced was either unsorted cells or a sorted T cell fraction (not recorded which). The DNA sequence follows: TGTGCCTGTGACATACTGGGGGATACGAGTAACACAGATAAACTCATCTTT. Translated, this is CACDILGDTSNTDKLIF.